The clone carrying this TCR beta chain has only one observation. The antigen is unknown. No cell sorting was done before RNA was extracted from the tissue. This non-tumor lung sample came from over 3 cm beyond the tumor edge. TCRbeta libraries were built with three rounds of nested PCR, modified from ARM-PCR. TCRdb called the multiplex PCR reads again in MiXCR, with one record for every CDR3 protein. The repertoire consists of 98,000 or so distinct CDR3 sequences, with 80% occurring once and the leading ten covering more than 30%. The data stem from a study of tumor and adjacent non-tumor tissue in lung cancer. Background on the study: Histology: 11 to 13 adenocarcinoma, a couple of squamous cell carcinoma, 1 small cell lung cancer. Stage I to III disease affected about nine men and 5 women aged about 31 to 80.

The germline gives CDR1 PRHDT, CDR2 FYEKMQ (reference sequence). The CDR3 sequence is 16 residues long. Trimming took off 4 bases at V and 4 bases at J, with 17 bases between the two ends. General study points: Compared with tumor, normal lung showed significantly lower TCR diversity. In normal lung, the top 100 clones were significantly more dominant than in tumor.

Input material: distant non-tumor lung tissue. V gene TRBV13 combines with J gene TRBJ2-1; D is unclear. The clonotype originates from a man aged 55 to 70 with small cell lung cancer. CDR3 residues: CASSSLVGEVYNEQFF. The CDR3 DNA is TGTGCCAGCAGCTCTCTGGTGGGTGAAGTGTACAATGAGCAGTTCTTC.